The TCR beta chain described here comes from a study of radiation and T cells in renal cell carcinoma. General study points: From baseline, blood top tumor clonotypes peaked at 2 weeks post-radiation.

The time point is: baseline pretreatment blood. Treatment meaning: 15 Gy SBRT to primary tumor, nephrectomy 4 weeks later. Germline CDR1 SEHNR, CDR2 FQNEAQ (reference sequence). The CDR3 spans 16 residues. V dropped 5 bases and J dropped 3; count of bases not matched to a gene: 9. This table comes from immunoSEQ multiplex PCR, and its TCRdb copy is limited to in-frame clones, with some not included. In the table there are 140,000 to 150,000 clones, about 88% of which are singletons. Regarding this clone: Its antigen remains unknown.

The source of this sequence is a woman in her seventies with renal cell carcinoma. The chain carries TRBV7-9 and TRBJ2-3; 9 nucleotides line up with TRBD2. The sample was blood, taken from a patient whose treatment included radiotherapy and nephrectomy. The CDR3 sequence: CASSPLAGSGTDTQYF. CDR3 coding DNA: TGTGCCAGCAGCCCCCTAGCGGGGTCTGGGACAGATACGCAGTATTTT.